One and the same sample provided the 4 T cell receptor beta chains below, sequenced in a study of T cell responses to AZD1222 COVID-19 vaccine. The protocol was immunoSEQ multiplex PCR, while the TCRdb copy is restricted to in-frame clones and leaves out a portion. Among approximately 150,000 clones, around nine tenths were seen once, and the ten largest hold roughly 4%. Specimen: peripheral blood, collected 28 days after the second AZD1222 dose. These receptors all come from an adult who received the AZD1222 COVID-19 vaccine.

The CDR3: CASSQAGEGLEQYF. In DNA, the CDR3 is TGTGCCAGCAGCCAAGCGGGAGAGGGCCTCGAGCAGTACTTC. This rearrangement joins TRBV4-2 to TRBJ2-7, with D perhaps matching TRBD2 (6 bases). The ends were cut back, 1 base at V and 6 bases at J, with 13 bases in the middle. Germline assignment: CDR1 LGHNA and CDR2 YNFKEQ. The CDR3 runs 14 residues.

The DNA of the CDR3 is TGTGCCAGCAGCTTGGACTGGGGCTCTCGCTATGGCTACACCTTC. Translating it yields CASSLDWGSRYGYTF. The chain links TRBV5-4 to TRBJ1-2, with a weak D call TRBD1 (5 bases). CDR1 SGHNT and CDR2 YYREEE come from the germline V gene (reference sequence). CDR3 length: 15 amino acids. Deletions cut 0 bases from V and 4 bases from J, with 13 bases between.

V is TRBV2 and J is TRBJ2-1, with 7 positions matching TRBD1. The J segment lost 2 bases and the V segment lost 8 bases, leaving 9 bases of the junction unmatched. The CDR3 is 15 residues long. Germline CDR1 reads SNHLY; CDR2 reads FYNNEI. CDR3 DNA sequence: TGTGCCAGCCACCGAGGACAGGCCACCTACAATGAGCAGTTCTTC. Protein sequence: CASHRGQATYNEQFF.

The V and J genes are TRBV3-1 (or the pseudogene TRBV3-2) and TRBJ2-7; either TRBD1 or TRBD2 may supply D (5 bases each). Germline CDR1 and CDR2: LGHDT and YNNKEL (reference sequence). V was cut by 1 base and J by 2 bases, with 9 bases left in between. The CDR3 sequence is 14 residues long. The CDR3 DNA reads as TGTGCCAGCAGCCAAGGTGTGGGGGCCTACGAGCAGTACTTC. Its translation: CASSQGVGAYEQYF.